The rows below give T cell receptor beta chains drawn from one sample of a study of T cell repertoires in aging, cancer and after chemotherapy. MiXCR was run by TCRdb on the multiplex PCR reads, yielding one entry per CDR3 protein. The sample gives about 3,300 distinct CDR3 sequences, around 22% of which show up once; about 20% is in the top ten. The sequenced sample was blood. These receptors all stem from a human donor with a blood cancer. Each CDR3 is given with its conserved first and last residue. A D gene is named only where the DNA matches it firmly. Rows may omit the clone size; those that give it use once, few, many or a size class.

clone_size: medium-sized; j_call: TRBJ1-3; d_call: -; v_call: TRBV30; cdr3_nt: TGTGCCTGGAGTATCTCTGGAAACACCATATATTTT; cdr3_aa: CAWSISGNTIYF
clone_size: medium-sized; j_call: TRBJ2-3; d_call: -; v_call: TRBV19; cdr3_nt: TGTGCCAGTACCAGGGCGGCTTTTGGCACAGATACGCAGTATTTT; cdr3_aa: CASTRAAFGTDTQYF
clone_size: few; j_call: TRBJ2-5; d_call: TRBD2; v_call: TRBV20-1; cdr3_nt: TGCAGTGCTAGAGAGCCTACTAGCGACCAAGAGACCCAGTACTTC; cdr3_aa: CSAREPTSDQETQYF
clone_size: -; j_call: TRBJ1-2; d_call: TRBD1; v_call: TRBV2; cdr3_nt: TGTGCCAGCAGAGACCGGGACAGGGGGCGCCGGGATGGCTACACCTTC; cdr3_aa: CASRDRDRGRRDGYTF
clone_size: medium-sized; j_call: TRBJ2-1; d_call: -; v_call: TRBV19; cdr3_nt: TGTGCCAGTAGTCCATTTCCGGGAGCATGGAATGAGCAGTTCTTC; cdr3_aa: CASSPFPGAWNEQFF
clone_size: medium-sized; j_call: TRBJ2-1; d_call: TRBD1; v_call: TRBV27; cdr3_nt: TGTGCCAGCAGTAACTGGGACAGATACAATGAGCAGTTCTTC; cdr3_aa: CASSNWDRYNEQFF
clone_size: medium-sized; j_call: TRBJ2-2; d_call: -; v_call: TRBV5-6; cdr3_nt: TGTGCCAGCAGCTTACGAGGGGGACCGAACACCGGGGAGCTGTTTTTT; cdr3_aa: CASSLRGGPNTGELFF
clone_size: -; j_call: TRBJ1-2; d_call: TRBD1; v_call: TRBV5-1; cdr3_nt: TGCGCCAGCAGCTTAGGCGGGACAGCAAATGGCTACACCTTC; cdr3_aa: CASSLGGTANGYTF
clone_size: -; j_call: TRBJ2-1; d_call: -; v_call: TRBV25-1; cdr3_nt: TGTGCCAGCAGTGAATTCCAGAGCGGCTTTGGTGAGCAGTTCTTC; cdr3_aa: CASSEFQSGFGEQFF
clone_size: medium-sized; j_call: TRBJ2-7; d_call: -; v_call: TRBV6-6; cdr3_nt: TGTGCCAGCAGCCCCAGAGACGAGCAGTACTTC; cdr3_aa: CASSPRDEQYF
clone_size: medium-sized; j_call: TRBJ1-2; d_call: -; v_call: TRBV6-5; cdr3_nt: TGTGCCAGCAGTTACTCACCATCCGTCAGCTATGGCTACACCTTC; cdr3_aa: CASSYSPSVSYGYTF
clone_size: medium-sized; j_call: TRBJ2-3; d_call: TRBD2; v_call: TRBV7-6; cdr3_nt: TGTGCCAGCAGCCCAACCCCGGGACTAGCGGGAGGGCCGATCCGCACAGATACGCAGTATTTT; cdr3_aa: CASSPTPGLAGGPIRTDTQYF
clone_size: few; j_call: TRBJ2-2; d_call: -; v_call: TRBV5-1; cdr3_nt: TGCGCCAGCAGTATGCGTACCGGGACACAGAACACCGGGGAGCTGTTTTTT; cdr3_aa: CASSMRTGTQNTGELFF
clone_size: few; j_call: TRBJ2-7; d_call: TRBD2; v_call: TRBV5-1; cdr3_nt: TGCGCCAGCAGCTTAGCTAGCGGGGGCACCTACGAGCAGTACTTC; cdr3_aa: CASSLASGGTYEQYF
clone_size: medium-sized; j_call: TRBJ2-3; d_call: -; v_call: TRBV27; cdr3_nt: TGTGCCAGCAGTTCTCACCTCCCAGGGTACAACACAGATACGCAGTATTTT; cdr3_aa: CASSSHLPGYNTDTQYF
clone_size: medium-sized; j_call: TRBJ1-5; d_call: TRBD1; v_call: TRBV19; cdr3_nt: TGTGCCAGTAGTGCCGGGACAGGGGGCAGGGGCAATCAGCCCCAGCATTTT; cdr3_aa: CASSAGTGGRGNQPQHF
clone_size: -; j_call: TRBJ1-1; d_call: -; v_call: TRBV18; cdr3_nt: TGTGCCAGCTCACCAATACCGGGGACTGAAGCTTTCTTT; cdr3_aa: CASSPIPGTEAFF
clone_size: large; j_call: TRBJ2-3; d_call: TRBD1; v_call: TRBV29-1; cdr3_nt: TGCAGCGTTGGCTCCGGACAGGCCGATACGCAGTATTTT; cdr3_aa: CSVGSGQADTQYF
clone_size: few; j_call: TRBJ1-1; d_call: -; v_call: TRBV7-9; cdr3_nt: TGTGCCAGCAGCCTAGGGGGGGCGAACACTGAAGCTTTCTTT; cdr3_aa: CASSLGGANTEAFF
clone_size: -; j_call: TRBJ2-1; d_call: -; v_call: TRBV11-3; cdr3_nt: TGTGCCAGCAGTCCTTTAGTTAGGGCCTACAATGAGCAGTTCTTC; cdr3_aa: CASSPLVRAYNEQFF
clone_size: medium-sized; j_call: TRBJ2-3; d_call: -; v_call: TRBV11-3; cdr3_nt: TGTGCCAGCAGCACCCGCACAGATACGCAGTATTTT; cdr3_aa: CASSTRTDTQYF
clone_size: -; j_call: TRBJ2-7; d_call: TRBD2; v_call: TRBV20-1; cdr3_nt: TGCAGTCCGCTAGGGACTAGAACCTACGAGCAGTACTTC; cdr3_aa: CSPLGTRTYEQYF
clone_size: few; j_call: TRBJ2-4; d_call: -; v_call: TRBV20-1; cdr3_nt: TGCAGTGCTAGGAGGGTCGAAGAAAACATTCAGTACTTC; cdr3_aa: CSARRVEENIQYF
clone_size: -; j_call: TRBJ1-6; d_call: -; v_call: TRBV7-9; cdr3_nt: TGTGCCAGCAGCTCAAATAGTTCACCCCTCCACTTT; cdr3_aa: CASSSNSSPLHF
clone_size: few; j_call: TRBJ1-2; d_call: TRBD1; v_call: TRBV20-1; cdr3_nt: TGCAGTGCTAGAGATCTTGGGACAGGGGACGGCTACACCTTC; cdr3_aa: CSARDLGTGDGYTF
clone_size: large; j_call: TRBJ2-7; d_call: TRBD2; v_call: TRBV29-1; cdr3_nt: TGCAGCGTTGAGTTAGCGGGGGGCAGGTACGAGCAGTACTTC; cdr3_aa: CSVELAGGRYEQYF
clone_size: once; j_call: TRBJ2-7; d_call: TRBD2; v_call: TRBV4-2; cdr3_nt: TGTGTCAGCAGCCAAGAAGTTATGGCGGGAGGCGCGTACGAGCAGTACTTC; cdr3_aa: CVSSQEVMAGGAYEQYF
clone_size: medium-sized; j_call: TRBJ1-2; d_call: -; v_call: TRBV6-5; cdr3_nt: TGTGCCAGCAGTTACGAAGAAGGGCGCTATGGCTACACCTTC; cdr3_aa: CASSYEEGRYGYTF
clone_size: -; j_call: TRBJ2-2; d_call: TRBD1; v_call: TRBV11-3; cdr3_nt: TGTGCCAGCAGAGCCGGGACAGGGGCCGGCGGGGAGCTGTTTTTT; cdr3_aa: CASRAGTGAGGELFF
clone_size: -; j_call: TRBJ2-3; d_call: -; v_call: TRBV4-2; cdr3_nt: TGTGCCAGCAGCCAACGACGCCTAGATACGCAGTATTTT; cdr3_aa: CASSQRRLDTQYF
clone_size: -; j_call: TRBJ2-3; d_call: TRBD2; v_call: TRBV7-2; cdr3_nt: TGTGCCAGCAGCCCCCGGACTAGCGGAACGGATACGCAGTATTTT; cdr3_aa: CASSPRTSGTDTQYF
clone_size: medium-sized; j_call: TRBJ1-4; d_call: -; v_call: TRBV20-1; cdr3_nt: TGCAGTGCTAGAGATCTGGTTAGGGCTAATGAAAAACTGTTTTTT; cdr3_aa: CSARDLVRANEKLFF
clone_size: -; j_call: TRBJ1-5; d_call: -; v_call: TRBV20-1; cdr3_nt: TGCAGTGCTAGCTTGGGGAGCAATCAGCCCCAGCATTTT; cdr3_aa: CSASLGSNQPQHF
clone_size: medium-sized; j_call: TRBJ2-7; d_call: -; v_call: TRBV30; cdr3_nt: TGTGCCTGGAGTGTACAGTCCTACGAGCAGTACTTC; cdr3_aa: CAWSVQSYEQYF
clone_size: medium-sized; j_call: TRBJ1-2; d_call: TRBD1; v_call: TRBV12-3/TRBV12-4; cdr3_nt: TGTGCCAGCACACAACCTCCGGGGGACAGGACAACCTTC; cdr3_aa: CASTQPPGDRTTF
clone_size: medium-sized; j_call: TRBJ2-4; d_call: TRBD2; v_call: TRBV19; cdr3_nt: TGTGCCAGTAGTCTTTTAGCGGGAGGCGTAATAAACATTCAGTACTTC; cdr3_aa: CASSLLAGGVINIQYF
clone_size: few; j_call: TRBJ2-1; d_call: -; v_call: TRBV21-1; cdr3_nt: TGTGCCAGCAGCAAAAGCCAAGATAAGCGGGTTAACAATGAGCAGTTCTTC; cdr3_aa: CASSKSQDKRVNNEQFF
clone_size: few; j_call: TRBJ2-1; d_call: -; v_call: TRBV11-3; cdr3_nt: TGTGCCAGCAAGGGGATGTCGGATGAGCAGTTCTTC; cdr3_aa: CASKGMSDEQFF
clone_size: -; j_call: TRBJ1-5; d_call: -; v_call: TRBV7-2; cdr3_nt: TGTGCCAGCAGCTTAGGAGGGTCGCGCAGATCGCAACTGGGGTCGGGTTACTATCAGCCCCAGCATTTT; cdr3_aa: CASSLGGSRRSQLGSGYYQPQHF
clone_size: few; j_call: TRBJ1-1; d_call: -; v_call: TRBV18; cdr3_nt: TGTGCCAGCTCACTCCCTCAGGGAAGGAACACTGAAGCTTTCTTT; cdr3_aa: CASSLPQGRNTEAFF
clone_size: medium-sized; j_call: TRBJ1-1; d_call: -; v_call: TRBV30; cdr3_nt: TGTGCCTGGACATCGGGAGGGGTGCTTGAAGCTTTCTTT; cdr3_aa: CAWTSGGVLEAFF
clone_size: few; j_call: TRBJ1-1; d_call: -; v_call: TRBV10-3; cdr3_nt: TGTGCCATCAGTGAGGGCGGGGGCGTTCTGATGAACACTGAAGCTTTCTTT; cdr3_aa: CAISEGGGVLMNTEAFF
clone_size: medium-sized; j_call: TRBJ2-7; d_call: -; v_call: TRBV20-1; cdr3_nt: TGCAGTGCCAGGTCGGGCTACGAGCAGTACTTC; cdr3_aa: CSARSGYEQYF
clone_size: few; j_call: TRBJ2-2; d_call: TRBD2; v_call: TRBV4-2; cdr3_nt: TGTGCCAGCAGCCAAGCTTTTCCGACACCGGGAGGGACCGGGGAGCTGTTTTTT; cdr3_aa: CASSQAFPTPGGTGELFF
clone_size: -; j_call: TRBJ1-3; d_call: -; v_call: TRBV5-1; cdr3_nt: TGCGCCAGCAGCTTCGATGGGTCTGGAAACACCATATATTTT; cdr3_aa: CASSFDGSGNTIYF
clone_size: few; j_call: TRBJ1-1; d_call: -; v_call: TRBV5-1; cdr3_nt: TGCGCCAGCAGCGGACGGTTGAACACTGAAGCTTTCTTT; cdr3_aa: CASSGRLNTEAFF
clone_size: -; j_call: TRBJ2-4; d_call: -; v_call: TRBV14; cdr3_nt: TGTGCCAGCAGCCAACTACAGGTAGCCAAAAACATTCAGTACTTC; cdr3_aa: CASSQLQVAKNIQYF
clone_size: -; j_call: TRBJ2-3; d_call: TRBD2; v_call: TRBV20-1; cdr3_nt: TGCAGTGCTGATGGGACTAGCGGGGGGGCGGATACGCAGTATTTT; cdr3_aa: CSADGTSGGADTQYF
clone_size: few; j_call: TRBJ2-3; d_call: -; v_call: TRBV5-1; cdr3_nt: TGCGCCAGCAGCCTAATGGGACTTACGACAGATACGCAGTATTTT; cdr3_aa: CASSLMGLTTDTQYF
clone_size: medium-sized; j_call: TRBJ2-2; d_call: -; v_call: TRBV18; cdr3_nt: TGTGCCAGCTCACCTCAGGGGACCGGGGAGCTGTTTTTT; cdr3_aa: CASSPQGTGELFF
clone_size: few; j_call: TRBJ2-7; d_call: -; v_call: TRBV5-1; cdr3_nt: TGCGCCAGCAGACAAGGAGCAGGGTCGCGCGAGCAGTACTTC; cdr3_aa: CASRQGAGSREQYF
clone_size: medium-sized; j_call: TRBJ2-7; d_call: -; v_call: TRBV24-1; cdr3_nt: TGTGCCACCAGTGATTGGACGGGGCTCGAGCAGTACTTC; cdr3_aa: CATSDWTGLEQYF
clone_size: medium-sized; j_call: TRBJ1-5; d_call: -; v_call: TRBV24-1; cdr3_nt: TGTGCCACCAGTGGGGGAGGTCAGCCCCAGCATTTT; cdr3_aa: CATSGGGQPQHF
clone_size: -; j_call: TRBJ2-1; d_call: -; v_call: TRBV7-2; cdr3_nt: TGTGCCAGCAGCCGTGGTGCCGGCGGGGCCGGGCAGTTCTTC; cdr3_aa: CASSRGAGGAGQFF
clone_size: -; j_call: TRBJ1-2; d_call: TRBD1; v_call: TRBV11-2; cdr3_nt: TGTGCCAGCAGCGTAGACGGGACAGGGCAGGTCGGTGGCTACACCTTC; cdr3_aa: CASSVDGTGQVGGYTF
clone_size: -; j_call: TRBJ2-7; d_call: TRBD2; v_call: TRBV11-3; cdr3_nt: TGTGCCAGCAGCTTACGACTAGCGGGAGGCCCCCACGAGCAGTACTTC; cdr3_aa: CASSLRLAGGPHEQYF
clone_size: medium-sized; j_call: TRBJ2-2; d_call: -; v_call: TRBV6-1; cdr3_nt: TGTGCCAGCACCTGGACCGAATCGAACACCGGGGAGCTGTTTTTT; cdr3_aa: CASTWTESNTGELFF
clone_size: medium-sized; j_call: TRBJ1-1; d_call: -; v_call: TRBV12-3/TRBV12-4; cdr3_nt: TGTGCCAGCAATACAGGGATAGGGACTGAAGCTTTCTTT; cdr3_aa: CASNTGIGTEAFF
clone_size: large; j_call: TRBJ2-6; d_call: -; v_call: TRBV29-1; cdr3_nt: TGCAGCGTTGCGGCAGGGTCTGGGGCCAACGTCCTGACTTTC; cdr3_aa: CSVAAGSGANVLTF